Shown below are 13 T cell receptor beta chains from a single sample sequenced in a study of blood T cell repertoires in COVID-19. Sequenced by immunoSEQ multiplex PCR; TCRdb stores in-frame clones only, minus some. The top ten hold over 12% of the sample, which has over 40,000 clones, roughly 82% seen once. Sequenced input: peripheral blood. The receptors were gathered from a human donor in a cohort sampled during active COVID-19.

CDR3 nucleotides: TGTGCCAGCAGCCTTGAGGACGGGGAGCTGTTTTTT. Translation: CASSLEDGELFF. V and J are TRBV3-1 (or the pseudogene TRBV3-2) and TRBJ2-2; D call uncertain. V was cut by 4 bases and J by 7 bases, with 7 bases left in between. The CDR3 is 12 amino acids. In germline, CDR1 is LGHDT, CDR2 YNNKEL (reference sequence).

The V gene is TRBV2, the J gene TRBJ2-1; TRBD2 is a possible D gene (5 bases). The CDR3 runs to 15 residues. Germline CDR1 is SNHLY and CDR2 is FYNNEI. V was clipped by 5 bases and J by 5 bases, with 16 bases between them. The CDR3 loop is CASSRLAGLHNEQFF. The CDR3 DNA reads TGTGCCAGCAGTCGACTCGCGGGTCTCCACAATGAGCAGTTCTTC. The whole variable domain, filled in from reference TRBV2 and TRBJ2-1, reads EPEVTQTPSHQVTQMGQEVILRCVPISNHLYFYWYRQILGQKVEFLVSFYNNEISEKSEIFDDQFSVERPDGSNFTLKIRSTKLEDSAMYFCASSRLAGLHNEQFFGPGTRLTVL.

This chain connects TRBV30 to TRBJ1-5; no clear D. CDR1 GTSNPN and CDR2 SVGIG come from the germline V gene (reference sequence). The V end was cut by 5 bases, the J end by 1 base, with 9 bases between. CDR3 length: 13 amino acids. The CDR3 DNA follows: TGTGCCTGGTCCCCGTCCAGCAATCAGCCCCAGCATTTT. This encodes CAWSPSSNQPQHF.

Here the CDR3 DNA reads TGTGCCAGCAGCCTCACCGGGGGGGACTATGGCTACACCTTC. Translation gives CASSLTGGDYGYTF. This chain joins TRBV7-3 and TRBJ1-2; D is possibly TRBD1 (5 bases). Germline V gives CDR1 SGHTA, CDR2 FQGTGA. The CDR3 has 14 residues. Between the trimmed V and J ends, which lost 5 bases and 3 bases, there was a span of 13 bases. The full variable domain, with the rest looked up from reference TRBV7-3 and TRBJ1-2, is GAGVSQTPSNKVTEKGKYVELRCDPISGHTALYWYRQSLGQGPEFLIYFQGTGAADDSGLPNDRFFAVRPEGSVSTLKIQRTERGDSAVYLCASSLTGGDYGYTFGSGTRLTVV.

The genes are TRBV5-5 and TRBJ1-6, with 8 positions matching TRBD1. The V gene end was trimmed by 0 bases and the J gene end by 9 bases; junction bases not matched to a gene: 11. The CDR3 is made up of 17 amino acids. CDR1 and CDR2 from the germline V gene are SGHKS and YYEKEE (reference sequence). CDR3 sequence: CASSLDSPTGGSSPLHF. Here the CDR3 DNA reads TGTGCCAGCAGCTTGGACTCTCCTACAGGGGGGAGTTCACCCCTCCACTTT. Based on the CDR3 plus reference TRBV5-5 and TRBJ1-6, the full variable domain is DAGVTQSPTHLIKTRGQQVTLRCSPISGHKSVSWYQQVLGQGPQFIFQYYEKEERGRGNFPDRFSARQFPNYSSELNVNALLLGDSALYLCASSLDSPTGGSSPLHFGNGTRLTVT.

The chain joins TRBV5-4 to TRBJ2-5; weak D call: TRBD2 (6 bases). V lost 0 bases to trimming and J lost 9 bases, with 21 bases between them. The CDR3 spans 16 residues. CDR1 and CDR2 (germline): SGHNT, YYREEE (reference sequence). The CDR3 sequence is CASSLERRDPPAPQYF. The CDR3 bases are TGTGCCAGCAGCTTGGAAAGGCGGGACCCTCCCGCGCCCCAGTACTTC. Complete variable domain (other parts from reference TRBV5-4 and TRBJ2-5): ETGVTQSPTHLIKTRGQQVTLRCSSQSGHNTVSWYQQALGQGPQFIFQYYREEENGRGNFPPRFSGLQFPNYSSELNVNALELDDSALYLCASSLERRDPPAPQYFGPGTRLLVL.

This sequence joins TRBV28 and TRBJ1-1, with TRBD1 matching 7 bases. V trimming: 5 bases; J trimming: 1 base; junction bases outside the gene matches: 4. Germline CDR1 and CDR2: MDHEN and SYDVKM. The CDR3 runs to 14 residues. This chain's CDR3 is CASSRRTGNTEAFF. The CDR3 coding sequence is TGTGCCAGCAGTAGAAGGACAGGGAACACTGAAGCTTTCTTT.

V gene TRBV21-1 combines with J gene TRBJ2-5; TRBD2 reflects the table's D call only, with no check against the DNA. TRBV21-1 is a listed pseudogene. The CDR3 sequence is 16 residues long. For the CDR3, the DNA is TGTGCCAGCAGCAAAGCGTTAGATCGGGGAGGCGAGACCCAGTACTTC. This encodes CASSKALDRGGETQYF.

The V and J genes are TRBV24-1 and TRBJ2-1; TRBD1 matches at 10 bases. The ends lost 3 bases at V and 8 bases at J; junction bases unmatched: 21. The CDR3 runs 20 residues. Germline V gives CDR1 KGHDR, CDR2 SFDVKD. In DNA form, the CDR3 reads TGTGCCACCAGTGATAGCTCGGACAGGGGGTCCAGAGGGATGATCGATGAGCAGTTCTTC. Amino acid sequence: CATSDSSDRGSRGMIDEQFF.

The CDR3 DNA sequence: TGTGCCAGCAGCAAGACAGGGGTAAAGGCTGAAGCTTTCTTT. Its translation: CASSKTGVKAEAFF. V gene TRBV21-1 combines with J gene TRBJ1-1; the D call TRBD1 from the table was never checked on the DNA. TRBV21-1 is a pseudogene. There are 14 residues in the CDR3.

The rearrangement joins TRBV11-2 to TRBJ2-3; D is perhaps TRBD2 (6 bases). Trimming stripped 5 bases from V and 2 bases from J, with 11 bases between. Germline V lookup: CDR1 SGHAT, CDR2 FQNNGV. The CDR3 length is 14 residues. The CDR3 sequence is CASSQGLNTDTQYF. Written as DNA, the CDR3 is TGTGCCAGCAGCCAGGGACTGAACACAGATACGCAGTATTTT.

This chain joins TRBV2 and TRBJ2-7; 7 positions agree with TRBD1. CDR3 length: 15 amino acids. CDR1 is SNHLY, CDR2 FYNNEI, per germline. V trimming: 4 bases; J trimming: 6 bases; junction bases outside the gene matches: 12. In nucleotides, the CDR3 is TGTGCCAGCAGTGTCATTGGGACAGCCAGCAGCGAGCAGTACTTC. Translated, it gives CASSVIGTASSEQYF. Full variable domain (rest looked up from reference TRBV2 and TRBJ2-7): EPEVTQTPSHQVTQMGQEVILRCVPISNHLYFYWYRQILGQKVEFLVSFYNNEISEKSEIFDDQFSVERPDGSNFTLKIRSTKLEDSAMYFCASSVIGTASSEQYFGPGTRLTVT.

The chain has TRBV7-3 and TRBJ2-2; 8 bases agree with TRBD2. V trimming: 5 bases; J trimming: 1 base; junction bases outside the gene matches: 9. This CDR3 has 17 amino acids. Germline V gives CDR1 SGHTA, CDR2 FQGTGA. CDR3 in amino acids: CASSARSGGLNTGELFF. In DNA, the CDR3 is TGTGCCAGCAGCGCTCGAAGCGGGGGCCTGAACACCGGGGAGCTGTTTTTT.